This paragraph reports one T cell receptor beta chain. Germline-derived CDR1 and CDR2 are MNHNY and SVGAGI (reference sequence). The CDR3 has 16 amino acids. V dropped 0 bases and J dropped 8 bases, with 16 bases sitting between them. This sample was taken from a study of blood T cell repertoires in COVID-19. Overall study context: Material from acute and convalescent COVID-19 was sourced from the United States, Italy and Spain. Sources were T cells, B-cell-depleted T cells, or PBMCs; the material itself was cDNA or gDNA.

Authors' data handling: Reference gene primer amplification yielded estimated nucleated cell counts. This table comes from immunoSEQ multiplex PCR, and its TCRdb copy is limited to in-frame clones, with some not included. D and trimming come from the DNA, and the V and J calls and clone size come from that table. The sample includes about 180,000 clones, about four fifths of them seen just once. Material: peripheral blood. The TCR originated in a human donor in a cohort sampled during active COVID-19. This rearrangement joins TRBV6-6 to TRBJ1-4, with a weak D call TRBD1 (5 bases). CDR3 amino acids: CASSYSGGLEGEKLFF. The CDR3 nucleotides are TGTGCCAGCAGTTACTCCGGGGGACTTGAAGGAGAAAAACTGTTTTTT.